This T cell receptor (beta chain) was documented in a study of control samples from healthy donors and cancer patients. Sequencing was performed with immunoSEQ multiplex PCR; in TCRdb, only in-frame clones are kept and a portion is missing. The sample records fewer than 250,000 clones, 91% being singletons. This CDR3 has 15 residues. Germline CDR1 reads SGHDT; CDR2 reads YYEEEE. V trimming: 4 bases; J trimming: 5 bases; junction bases outside the gene matches: 9. This clone has only a few counts. Sequenced input: blood. The clonotype was recovered from a man aged 30-40 years in good health. The chain is built from TRBV5-6 and TRBJ1-2; 9 positions agree with TRBD1. CDR3 nucleotides: TGTGCCAGCAGCAGCGGACAGGGGATATCGTATGGCTACACCTTC. Its translation is CASSSGQGISYGYTF.